This T cell receptor (beta chain) came from a study of T cells in Graves' hyperthyroidism and ophthalmopathy. In the study overall: Peripheral blood was secured at the point of initial diagnosis, before any treatment.

Per germline, CDR1 SGDLS and CDR2 YYNGEE. The length of the CDR3 is 12 residues. The germline V and J ends were trimmed by 4 bases and 7 bases, with 8 bases remaining between them. The CDR3 regions of TCR beta were amplified from RNA transcripts. The HTBI primer set served for first-round RT-PCR of the TCR CDR3. MiXCR was run by TCRdb on the multiplex PCR reads, yielding one entry per CDR3 protein. Of roughly 290,000 distinct CDR3 sequences listed, roughly 14% are singletons. Sample: blood. The chain joins TRBV9 to TRBJ2-2, with D hard to call. The sequence came from a woman in her twenties or thirties with Graves' hyperthyroidism that later progressed to Graves' ophthalmopathy. CDR3 DNA sequence: TGTGCCAGCAGCCCGTTTAACGGGGAGCTGTTTTTT. It yields the protein CASSPFNGELFF.